The rows below give T cell receptor beta chains drawn from one sample of a study of blood T cells in healthy people across ages. TCRdb reprocessed the 5' RACE reads with MiXCR, giving one entry per CDR3 protein. The repertoire consists of about 590,000 distinct CDR3 sequences, with roughly 30% occurring once and the leading ten covering around a sixth. The sequencing sample was made of blood. The receptors were sampled from a woman at least 80 years old in good health. Both conserved end residues are part of each CDR3. Fields, in order: J gene, D gene, clone size, V gene, CDR3 DNA, CDR3 protein. D genes are given only for firm matches. Some rows mark clone size as missing; the rest say once, few, many or name a class of expanded clone.

>TRBJ1-1|.|.|TRBV7-8
TGTGCCAGCAGCTTTGGGATGTGGGACACTGAAGCTTTCTTT
CASSFGMWDTEAFF
>TRBJ2-5|.|many|TRBV6-2/TRBV6-3
TGTGCCAGCAGTCCTTTCAACACACAGGGTTCAGAGACCCAGTACTTC
CASSPFNTQGSETQYF
>TRBJ2-1|.|many|TRBV20-1
TGCAGTGCTAGGAGCGGCGGGTACTACAATGAGCAGTTCTTC
CSARSGGYYNEQFF
>TRBJ1-5|.|.|TRBV6-1
TGTGCCAGCAGTGAAGACGTCAGAAGTTATAGCAATCAGCCCCAGCATTTT
CASSEDVRSYSNQPQHF
>TRBJ2-1|.|many|TRBV9
TGTGCCAGCAGCGACGGGGGGCTTTCCTACAATGAGCAGTTCTTC
CASSDGGLSYNEQFF
>TRBJ2-4|TRBD2|many|TRBV5-6
TGTGCCAGCAGCTCCGGGACTAGCGCATCAGGGCAGTACTTC
CASSSGTSASGQYF
>TRBJ1-2|.|.|TRBV30
TGTGCCTGGAGTGCCCAAGGGCAATTCTATGGCTACACCTTC
CAWSAQGQFYGYTF
>TRBJ2-2|.|.|TRBV14
TGTGCCAGCAGCCAAGGGAATTCGAACACCGGGGAGCTGTTTTTT
CASSQGNSNTGELFF
>TRBJ1-5|.|few|TRBV16
TGTGCCAGCAGCCCGTTGGGGGATAGCAATCAGCCCCAGCATTTT
CASSPLGDSNQPQHF
>TRBJ1-6|.|.|TRBV2
TGTGCCAGCAGTTCGGGCACCCTGGCGGGTTCACCCCTCCACTTT
CASSSGTLAGSPLHF
>TRBJ2-1|.|many|TRBV11-3
TGTGCCAGCAGCTTTGTTAGGGGCTCTGATGAGCAGTTCTTC
CASSFVRGSDEQFF
>TRBJ2-1|.|many|TRBV7-9
TGTGCCAGCAGCTTAGCCGGGATAGGGAATGAGCAGTTCTTC
CASSLAGIGNEQFF
>TRBJ2-7|TRBD1|.|TRBV5-1
TGCGCCAGCAGGTCGACCGACAGGGGGGTGGACGAGCAGTACTTC
CASRSTDRGVDEQYF
>TRBJ2-1|.|few|TRBV18
TGTGCCAGCTCCCCACGCCTCGGCTACAATGAGCAGTTCTTC
CASSPRLGYNEQFF
>TRBJ2-5|.|.|TRBV7-9
TGTGCCAGCAGCGCCGGACAGACGTTCCAAGAGACCCAGTACTTC
CASSAGQTFQETQYF
>TRBJ1-1|.|.|TRBV6-6
TGTGCCAGCAGTTACTCCGGACAGCAGAACACTGAAGCTTTCTTT
CASSYSGQQNTEAFF
>TRBJ2-7|.|many|TRBV20-1
TGCAGTGCTAGGGTCCGAGGACGGCTATCCTACGAGCAGTACTTC
CSARVRGRLSYEQYF
>TRBJ2-5|TRBD2|many|TRBV7-2
TGTGCCAGCAGCTTACAGGGCGGGGGGCAAGAGACCCAGTACTTC
CASSLQGGGQETQYF
>TRBJ2-7|.|.|TRBV7-3
TGTGCCAGCCGACGGCCATACGAGCAGTACTTC
CASRRPYEQYF
>TRBJ1-2|TRBD1|many|TRBV6-5
TGTGCCAGCAGTGGGGACAGGGGAACCTATGGCTACACCTTC
CASSGDRGTYGYTF
>TRBJ1-1|.|.|TRBV29-1
TGCAGCGCGGAGCAGACAGGAGCCGAAGCTTTCTTT
CSAEQTGAEAFF
>TRBJ2-2|TRBD2|.|TRBV4-2
TGTGCCAGCAGTCTTCGCGAAGCGGGGATGAACACCGGGGAGCTGTTTTTT
CASSLREAGMNTGELFF
>TRBJ2-1|TRBD2|many|TRBV20-1
TGCAGTGCTAGAAGAAGCGGGGGACCGACTGAGCAGTTCTTC
CSARRSGGPTEQFF
>TRBJ2-1|TRBD2|.|TRBV20-1
TGCAGGAGGGAGGGACATGAGCAGTTCTTC
CRREGHEQFF
>TRBJ1-2|.|few|TRBV14
TGTGCCAGCAGCCAAGTAGGTTGGGGTGGCTACACCTTC
CASSQVGWGGYTF
>TRBJ1-2|.|few|TRBV13
TGTGCCAGCAGCTTAGGTGAGGACTATGGCTACACCTTC
CASSLGEDYGYTF
>TRBJ2-3|TRBD2|.|TRBV7-8
TGTGCCAGCAGCTTGAGCGGGGGGGGATTCGCTAGCACAGATACGCAGTATTTT
CASSLSGGGFASTDTQYF
>TRBJ2-5|TRBD1|.|TRBV20-1
TGCAGTGCTAGTCCTCCACAGGGGGCTCTGGTTGAGACCCAGTACTTC
CSASPPQGALVETQYF
>TRBJ2-1|TRBD1|many|TRBV30
TGTGCCTGGGGGGACAGCCCCTCCTACAATGAGCAGTTCTTC
CAWGDSPSYNEQFF
>TRBJ1-1|.|many|TRBV29-1
TGCAGCGCGTTAACGGCGAGTGAAGCTTTCTTT
CSALTASEAFF
>TRBJ1-1|.|few|TRBV6-6
TGTGCCAGCGCCTCGGTGAACACTGAAGCTTTCTTT
CASASVNTEAFF